The 20 T cell receptor beta chains given below trace back to one sample, sequenced in a study of spatial heterogeneity in lung cancer. TCRdb redid the calling of the 5' RACE reads with MiXCR, one entry per CDR3 protein. The profile shows approximately 11,000 distinct CDR3 sequences, approximately 6.3% of them singletons. Time point indicated: sample taken at primary tumor resection. Here the sequenced sample was normal lung tissue next to the tumor, taken at surgery. Source of these receptors: a male donor with early-stage non-small cell lung cancer.

This clonotype appeared a few times. The V gene is TRBV10-3, the J gene TRBJ2-5, with 10 bases aligning to TRBD2. V was pared by 4 bases and J by 4 bases, with 0 bases of the junction left unmatched. CDR3 length: 13 amino acids. Germline CDR1 and CDR2: ENHRY and SYGVKD. CDR3 loop: CAISGTSGETQYF. The DNA for the CDR3 is TGTGCCATCAGTGGGACTAGCGGAGAGACCCAGTACTTC.

This clonotype was seen at least ten times. This chain connects TRBV7-2 to TRBJ2-3, with 10 bases fitting TRBD2. The germline CDR1 and CDR2 sequences are SGHTA and FQGNSA. V was pared by 6 bases and J by 2 bases, with 5 bases of the junction left unmatched. The CDR3 has 15 amino acids. The CDR3 sequence: CASSSTSGATDTQYF. For the CDR3, the DNA is TGTGCCAGCAGTAGCACTAGCGGGGCCACAGATACGCAGTATTTT.

This clonotype has a count of ten or more. The chain joins TRBV28 to TRBJ2-5; D may be TRBD2 (5 bases). The germline V gene encodes CDR1 MDHEN and CDR2 SYDVKM. The length of the CDR3 is 13 residues. V was trimmed by 4 bases and J by 5 bases, leaving 11 bases between them. The CDR3 DNA reads TGTGCCAGCAGTTGGGTGCGGAGGGAGACCCAGTACTTC. As protein: CASSWVRRETQYF. Variable domain in full (rest from reference TRBV28 and TRBJ2-5): DVKVTQSSRYLVKRTGEKVFLECVQDMDHENMFWYRQDPGLGLRLIYFSYDVKMKEKGDIPEGYSVSREKKERFSLILESASTNQTSMYLCASSWVRRETQYFGPGTRLLVL.

This clonotype showed up just a few times. The V call is TRBV5-1, the J call TRBJ2-2, with 7 positions matching TRBD2. CDR1 is SGHRS and CDR2 is YFSETQ in the germline V gene. V was clipped by 6 bases and J by 4 bases; unmatched bases: 6. There are 14 residues in the CDR3. In DNA form, the CDR3 reads TGCGCCAGCAACCGGGACTACCCCACCGGGGAGCTGTTTTTT. Its translation: CASNRDYPTGELFF.

Ten or more counts support this clonotype. The genes are TRBV19 and TRBJ1-5; 11 nucleotides align to TRBD1. V trimming: 1 base; J trimming: 2 bases; junction bases outside the gene matches: 16. The CDR3 consists of 21 residues. CDR1 is LNHDA, CDR2 SQIVND, per germline (reference sequence). CDR3 sequence: CASSIGLTGTGGLAGNQPQHF. DNA for the CDR3: TGTGCCAGTAGTATAGGTCTCACCGGGACAGGGGGACTTGCGGGCAATCAGCCCCAGCATTTT.

By share, this clonotype counts as large. This rearrangement joins TRBV7-2 to TRBJ1-5; D is unresolved. The CDR3 is made up of 14 amino acids. The germline gives CDR1 SGHTA, CDR2 FQGNSA. The V end was cut by 0 bases, the J end by 7 bases, with 10 bases between. The CDR3 is CASSLAGVGQPQHF. Written as DNA, the CDR3 is TGTGCCAGCAGCTTAGCTGGGGTCGGGCAGCCCCAGCATTTT.

This clonotype has just a few counts. This chain uses TRBV28 with TRBJ2-2, with 7 positions matching TRBD1. The CDR3 spans 15 residues. With 6 bases clipped from V and 5 bases from J, the junction kept 9 bases outside the gene matches. From germline, CDR1 is MDHEN and CDR2 SYDVKM. The CDR3: CASRSGTARTGELFF. The CDR3, as DNA: TGTGCCAGCAGATCCGGGACAGCTAGGACCGGGGAGCTGTTTTTT.

This clonotype has a count of ten or more. The chain employs TRBV7-2 and TRBJ2-2, with D uncertain. V dropped 5 bases and J dropped 10 bases, with 11 bases sitting between them. CDR1 is SGHTA, CDR2 FQGNSA, per germline. The CDR3 is made up of 12 amino acids. In DNA, the CDR3 is TGTGCCAGCAGCCCCTATTTGGCGGAGCTGTTTTTT. Residues: CASSPYLAELFF.

This clonotype was seen many times. The DNA for the CDR3 is TGTGCCAGCAGCTTAGGGGAGACTAGTGAGTTCTTC. It specifies CASSLGETSEFF. V is TRBV7-8 and J is TRBJ2-1; D perhaps matches TRBD2 (6 bases). V lost 1 base to trimming and J lost 14 bases, with 12 bases between them. Germline assignment: CDR1 SGHVS and CDR2 FQNEAQ. This CDR3 has 12 residues. The complete variable domain, with remaining parts taken from reference TRBV7-8 and TRBJ2-1, reads GAGVSQSPRYKVAKRGQDVALRCDPISGHVSLFWYQQALGQGPEFLTYFQNEAQLDKSGLPSDRFFAERPEGSVSTLKIQRTQQEDSAVYLCASSLGETSEFFGPGTRLTVL.

This clonotype is judged medium-sized. The J gene is TRBJ2-3, the V gene TRBV29-1; possible D gene TRBD1, 7 bases. This CDR3 spans 12 amino acids. Germline V gene data show CDR1 as SQVTM and CDR2 as ANQGSEA. V lost 4 bases and J lost 12, with 17 bases in between. This chain's CDR3 is CSVAGGQKPQYF. Here the CDR3 DNA reads TGCAGCGTTGCCGGGGGACAGAAGCCCCAGTATTTT.

This clonotype was seen more than once but under ten times. The V gene is TRBV5-4, the J gene TRBJ1-5, with 9 bases that match TRBD1. Trimming removed 4 bases from V and 0 bases from J; junction bases left unmatched: 14. Germline V gene lookup returns CDR1 SGHNT and CDR2 YYREEE (reference sequence). This CDR3 has 19 amino acids. DNA for the CDR3: TGTGCCAGCAGCCCCTTTAACACAGGGGGCCAAAATAGCAATCAGCCCCAGCATTTT. Its protein product is CASSPFNTGGQNSNQPQHF.

This clonotype was observed many times. The CDR3 DNA reads as TGTGCCAGCTCACCATCAGACAAAAGCTCCTATAATTCACCCCTCCACTTT. It is translated as CASSPSDKSSYNSPLHF. V gene TRBV18 combines with J gene TRBJ1-6; no clear D gene. Germline V gene data show CDR1 as KGHSH and CDR2 as LQKENI. V was clipped by 2 bases and J by 0 bases, with 11 bases between them. This CDR3 has 17 amino acids.

This clonotype ranks as medium-sized. The V call is TRBV6-1, the J call TRBJ2-2, with 9 bases fitting TRBD2. The V segment lost 5 bases and the J segment 3 bases; nucleotides outside the gene matches: 7. The CDR3 length is 16 residues. The germline gives CDR1 MNHNS, CDR2 SASEGT. CDR3 DNA sequence: TGTGCCAGCAGTACCGGGACTAGCAGCTACACCGGGGAGCTGTTTTTT. Protein: CASSTGTSSYTGELFF.

This clonotype was counted ten times or more. The chain links TRBV28 to TRBJ2-5; TRBD2 matches at 14 bases. CDR1 MDHEN and CDR2 SYDVKM come from the germline V gene. The V segment lost 7 bases and the J segment 7 bases; nucleotides outside the gene matches: 8. The CDR3 sequence is 15 residues long. This CDR3 is CASTTTSGGAATQYF. The CDR3 nucleotides read TGTGCCAGCACTACGACTAGCGGGGGGGCCGCGACCCAGTACTTC.

The table lists this clonotype with many counts. The chain couples TRBV30 to TRBJ1-4; no clear D gene. V dropped 0 bases and J dropped 7 bases, with 12 bases sitting between them. Germline values: CDR1 GTSNPN, CDR2 SVGIG (reference sequence). CDR3 size: 14 residues. Here the CDR3 DNA reads TGTGCCTGGAGTGTACAAGGGCCGGCTGAAAAACTGTTTTTT. This translates into CAWSVQGPAEKLFF.

The chain couples TRBV6-5 to TRBJ1-2; 9 nucleotides line up with TRBD1. V lost 0 bases, J lost 5 bases, and 7 bases stayed unmatched. The CDR3 is 16 residues long. Germline V gene sequence: CDR1 MNHEY, CDR2 SVGAGI. The CDR3 reads CASSYSWTGAGYGYTF. As DNA, the CDR3 is TGTGCCAGCAGTTACTCCTGGACAGGGGCAGGGTATGGCTACACCTTC.

This clonotype was counted ten times or more. The chain joins TRBV30 to TRBJ2-7; the match to TRBD2 covers 10 bases. The length of the CDR3 is 16 residues. Germline assignment: CDR1 GTSNPN and CDR2 SVGIG (reference sequence). Trimming removed 0 bases from V and 2 bases from J; junction bases left unmatched: 7. CDR3 sequence reads: CAWSVRLAGVTYEQYF. CDR3 nucleotide sequence: TGTGCCTGGAGTGTAAGGCTAGCGGGGGTAACCTACGAGCAGTACTTC.

This sequence joins TRBV7-8 and TRBJ2-1; TRBD2 aligns across 13 bases. Germline CDR1 is SGHVS and CDR2 is FQNEAQ. CDR3 length: 15 residues. The V gene end was trimmed by 4 bases and the J gene end by 6 bases; junction bases not matched to a gene: 3. CDR3 residues: CASSSLAGGINEQFF. The CDR3 DNA reads as TGTGCCAGCAGCTCACTAGCGGGGGGGATCAATGAGCAGTTCTTC.

This clonotype has ten or more counts. This sequence joins TRBV3-1 and TRBJ2-7; D not certain. V was pared by 0 bases and J by 2 bases, with 8 bases between. The CDR3 runs 14 residues. Germline V gene lookup returns CDR1 LGHDT and CDR2 YNNKEL (reference sequence). The chain's CDR3 is CASSQEGRPYEQYF. CDR3 DNA sequence: TGTGCCAGCAGCCAAGAAGGCAGACCCTACGAGCAGTACTTC.

This clonotype was picked up many times. The V call is TRBV29-1, the J call TRBJ2-7, with 7 bases fitting TRBD1. V shed 5 bases, J shed 5 bases, and the junction held 9 bases outside the gene matches. From germline, CDR1 is SQVTM and CDR2 ANQGSEA. The CDR3 is made up of 13 amino acids. Written as DNA, the CDR3 is TGCAGCGTTATGACAGGGAAGGAGAACGAGCAGTACTTC. This encodes CSVMTGKENEQYF.